In its sample, the clone carrying this TCR beta chain was seen a few times. The data originate from a study of blood T cell repertoires in COVID-19. Study overall: Acute and convalescent COVID-19 specimens originated in the United States, Italy and Spain. PBMCs, B-cell-depleted T cells, or T cells provided the cDNA or gDNA that made up the material.

Authors' analysis steps: How many nucleated cells were present was estimated from reference gene primer amplification. Repertoires were generated with immunoSEQ multiplex PCR, while TCRdb's copy carries only in-frame clones and drops some. The D gene and trimming were derived from the DNA, and the V and J assignments and clone size from that table. This table holds 200,000 or so clones, 70% to 85% found once. Germline assignment: CDR1 LNHDA and CDR2 SQIVND (reference sequence). V was shortened by 8 bases and J by 4 bases, with 15 bases between the two germline ends. This CDR3 has 14 amino acids. The sequence came from a human donor with acute or convalescent COVID-19. The donor label of this sample is uncertain. Sequences were obtained from peripheral blood. V usage is TRBV19 and J usage is TRBJ1-5, with TRBD1 as a possible D gene (5 bases). The CDR3 DNA is TGTGCCAGTGGGGCGGCCGGAGGGAATCAGCCCCAGCATTTT. Protein: CASGAAGGNQPQHF.